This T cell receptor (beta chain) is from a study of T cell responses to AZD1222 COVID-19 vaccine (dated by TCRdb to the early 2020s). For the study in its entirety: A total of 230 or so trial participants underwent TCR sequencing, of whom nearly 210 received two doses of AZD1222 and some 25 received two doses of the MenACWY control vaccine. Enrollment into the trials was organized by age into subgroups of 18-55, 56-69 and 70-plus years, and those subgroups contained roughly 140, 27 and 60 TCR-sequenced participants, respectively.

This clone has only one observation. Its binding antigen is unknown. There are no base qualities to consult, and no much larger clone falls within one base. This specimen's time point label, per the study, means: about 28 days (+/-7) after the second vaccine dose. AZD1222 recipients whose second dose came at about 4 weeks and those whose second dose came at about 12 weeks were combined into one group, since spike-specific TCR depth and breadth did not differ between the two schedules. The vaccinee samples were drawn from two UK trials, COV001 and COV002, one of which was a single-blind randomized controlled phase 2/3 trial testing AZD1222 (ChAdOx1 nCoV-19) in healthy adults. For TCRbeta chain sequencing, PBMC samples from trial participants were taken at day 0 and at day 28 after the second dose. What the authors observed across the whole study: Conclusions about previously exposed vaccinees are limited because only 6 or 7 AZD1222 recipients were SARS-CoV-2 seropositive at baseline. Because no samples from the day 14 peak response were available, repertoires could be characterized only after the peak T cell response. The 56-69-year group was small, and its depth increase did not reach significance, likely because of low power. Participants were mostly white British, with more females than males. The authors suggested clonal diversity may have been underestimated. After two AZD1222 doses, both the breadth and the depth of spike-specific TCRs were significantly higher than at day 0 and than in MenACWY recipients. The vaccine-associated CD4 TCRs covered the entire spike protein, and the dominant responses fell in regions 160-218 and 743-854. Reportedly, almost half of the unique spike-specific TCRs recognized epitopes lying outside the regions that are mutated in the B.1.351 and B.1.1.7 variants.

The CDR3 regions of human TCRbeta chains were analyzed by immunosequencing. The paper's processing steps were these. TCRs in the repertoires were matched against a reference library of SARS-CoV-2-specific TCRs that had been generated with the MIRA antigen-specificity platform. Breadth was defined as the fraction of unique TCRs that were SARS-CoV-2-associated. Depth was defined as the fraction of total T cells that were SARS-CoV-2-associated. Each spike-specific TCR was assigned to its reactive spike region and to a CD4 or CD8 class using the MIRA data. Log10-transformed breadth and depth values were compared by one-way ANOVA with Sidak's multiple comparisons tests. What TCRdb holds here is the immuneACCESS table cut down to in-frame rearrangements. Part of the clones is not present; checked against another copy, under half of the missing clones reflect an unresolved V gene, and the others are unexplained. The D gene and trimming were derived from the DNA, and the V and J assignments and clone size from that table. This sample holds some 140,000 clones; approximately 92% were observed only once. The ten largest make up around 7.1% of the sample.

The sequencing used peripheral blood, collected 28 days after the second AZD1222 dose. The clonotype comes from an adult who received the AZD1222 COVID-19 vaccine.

The bases are TGTGCCAGCAGTCAACAGGGATTCGCTGAAGCTTTCTTT. Translated, it reads CASSQQGFAEAFF. This chain is built from TRBV28 and TRBJ1-1; tentative D gene TRBD1, with 6 bases matching. The germline V gene yields MDHEN for CDR1 and SYDVKM for CDR2. The CDR3, cysteine through phenylalanine, is 13 amino acids long. Only the CDR3 region is kept as DNA, spanning 39 bases read in frame from base 1. The junction shows trimming of 5 bases on V and 6 bases on J, plus 13 bases between the germline ends.